This TCR beta chain was recorded in a study of cytomegalovirus exposure and HLA in healthy donors. Comment on this clone: The antigen is undetermined. This sample includes further DNA sequences coding for the same CDR3.

Trimming at V came to 5 bases and at J to 0 bases, leaving 3 bases not matched to a gene. Germline CDR1 is MGHRA and CDR2 is YSYEKL. The CDR3 covers 14 residues. The PCR used 60 Vbeta and 13 Jbeta primers. Libraries were prepared by immunoSEQ multiplex PCR; TCRdb keeps only in-frame clonotypes and omits some of them. The top ten clones hold 2.9% of a sample with just under 150,000 clones, around 75% of them seen once. Whole-study results and caveats: An apparent linkage of common viral pathogens to several of the most significant clusters emerged in a later analysis. TRBV6-2, TRBV6-3 and some other V segments were excluded as indistinguishable.

V and J are TRBV4-1 and TRBJ1-1, with 7 positions matching TRBD1. The sequenced material came from PBMCs. The receptor was derived from a woman aged 25 to 39 in good health and CMV-seronegative. The CDR3 coding sequence is TGCGCCAGCAGCTTGGGACAGTTGAACACTGAAGCTTTCTTT. Its protein product is CASSLGQLNTEAFF.